What follows are 17 T cell receptor beta chains derived from one specimen sequenced in a study of T cells in tumors and immune-related adverse events. Produced via immunoSEQ multiplex PCR; TCRdb's table is partial and in-frame only. The repertoire holds a few thousand clones, with roughly four fifths as singletons. The source material was skin tissue, sampled from a patient treated with anti-PD-1 therapy. These receptors all stem from a female donor with metastatic renal cell carcinoma.

Comment on this clone: Within the sample, other DNA sequences also encode this same CDR3. The rearrangement links TRBV4-3 to TRBJ1-3; no reliable D call. The V end lost 0 bases, the J end lost 5 bases, and 8 bases lay between the germline ends. This CDR3 spans 14 amino acids. Germline lookup yields CDR1 LGHNA and CDR2 YSLEER. The CDR3 DNA sequence: TGCGCCAGCAGCCAAGATACGTCGAGAAACACCATATATTTT. Its protein product is CASSQDTSRNTIYF.

The J gene is TRBJ1-2, the V gene TRBV5-6; tentatively, D is TRBD1 (5 bases). The CDR3 has 12 residues. Looked up from germline, CDR1 is SGHDT and CDR2 is YYEEEE. V dropped 5 bases and J dropped 12 bases, with 17 bases sitting between them. CDR3 residues: CASSRQWDANTF. The CDR3 region has the DNA TGTGCCAGCAGTCGCCAGTGGGACGCGAACACCTTC.

The chain combines TRBV15 with TRBJ2-7, with 7 bases fitting TRBD1. Unmatched junction bases numbered 3, after V lost 0 bases and J lost 1 base. CDR3 length equals 15 residues. Germline CDR1 and CDR2: LNHNV and YYDKDF (reference sequence). This CDR3 reads CATSRDLQGSYEQYF. The CDR3 region has the DNA TGTGCCACCAGCAGAGATTTACAGGGGTCCTACGAGCAGTACTTC.

The CDR3 loop reads CSIQLAAGETQYF. In DNA form, the CDR3 reads TGCAGCATCCAACTAGCTGCGGGGGAGACCCAGTACTTC. The chain is built from TRBV29-1 and TRBJ2-5; the D gene is possibly TRBD2 (6 bases). Trimming cost V 8 bases and J 5 bases, with 18 bases left between them. The CDR3 contains 13 residues. CDR1 SQVTM and CDR2 ANQGSEA come from the germline V gene.

The chain employs TRBV7-9 and TRBJ1-1; 8 nucleotides align to TRBD1. Germline V lookup: CDR1 SEHNR, CDR2 FQNEAQ (reference sequence). The trim removed 3 bases at V and 4 bases at J, leaving 4 bases unmatched. The CDR3 loop spans 14 amino acids. CDR3 region: CASSFRGTGTEAFF. CDR3 nucleotide sequence: TGTGCCAGCAGCTTCCGGGGGACAGGCACTGAAGCTTTCTTT.

The V call is TRBV18, the J call TRBJ1-4; D is unresolved. The ends were cut back, 3 bases at V and 7 bases at J, with 15 bases in the middle. This CDR3 region has 15 residues. The V gene's germline CDR1 is KGHSH and CDR2 LQKENI. Written as DNA, the CDR3 is TGTGCCAGCTCACCGCCCTCGGCCGCGAGTGAAAAACTGTTTTTT. Amino acids: CASSPPSAASEKLFF. The variable domain in full, completed from reference TRBV18 and TRBJ1-4, reads NAGVMQNPRHLVRRRGQEARLRCSPMKGHSHVYWYRQLPEEGLKFMVYLQKENIIDESGMPKERFSAEFPKEGPSILRIQQVVRGDSAAYFCASSPPSAASEKLFFGSGTQLSVL.

The V gene is TRBV5-1, the J gene TRBJ2-3, with D unresolved. Trimming pared 6 bases from V and 6 bases from J, leaving 8 bases between. This CDR3 is 11 amino acids long. Germline CDR1 SGHRS, CDR2 YFSETQ. The CDR3 protein is CASKVEDTQYF. The DNA of the CDR3 is TGCGCCAGCAAGGTTGAGGATACGCAGTATTTT.

The CDR3 reads CASSLGGFFSTDTQYF. The CDR3 coding sequence is TGTGCCAGCAGCTTAGGGGGGTTTTTTAGCACAGATACGCAGTATTTT. The chain employs TRBV13 and TRBJ2-3; D not certain. V dropped 0 bases and J dropped 0 bases, with 10 bases sitting between them. Germline loops: CDR1 PRHDT, CDR2 FYEKMQ (reference sequence). The CDR3 length is 16 residues.

This chain uses TRBV5-4 with TRBJ2-2; D might be TRBD1 (6 bases). This CDR3 region has 14 residues. The germline V gene has CDR1 SGHNT and CDR2 YYREEE (reference sequence). Between the trimmed V and J ends, which lost 4 bases and 6 bases, there was a span of 13 bases. This CDR3 reads CASSGTRGPGELFF. The CDR3 DNA sequence: TGTGCCAGCAGCGGGACCAGGGGTCCCGGGGAGCTGTTTTTT.

The chain joins TRBV11-2 to TRBJ2-3, with TRBD2 matching over 9 bases. The CDR3 spans 13 residues. Germline-derived CDR1 and CDR2 are SGHAT and FQNNGV. The V segment lost 8 bases and the J segment 4 bases; nucleotides outside the gene matches: 4. CDR3 sequence: CASGIAGADTQYF. CDR3 sequence (DNA): TGTGCCAGCGGAATAGCGGGGGCAGATACGCAGTATTTT.

The chain is built from TRBV28 and TRBJ1-4; D not certain. The CDR3 totals 15 residues. Trimming removed 3 bases at V and 7 bases at J, with 15 bases between. Germline values: CDR1 MDHEN, CDR2 SYDVKM. The CDR3 DNA follows: TGTGCCAGCAGTTTCCTCGGGGATGGGAGTGAAAAACTGTTTTTT. As protein: CASSFLGDGSEKLFF.

The V and J genes are TRBV19 and TRBJ1-4; 7 nucleotides align to TRBD1. Trimming removed 4 bases from V and 3 bases from J; junction bases left unmatched: 5. The CDR3 consists of 15 residues. Germline V gene data show CDR1 as LNHDA and CDR2 as SQIVND (reference sequence). CDR3 sequence reads: CASSTPGQSNEKLFF. In nucleotides, the CDR3 is TGTGCCAGTAGTACCCCGGGACAGTCTAATGAAAAACTGTTTTTT.

The CDR3 reads CASSFFDTQYF. CDR3 bases: TGTGCCAGCAGTTTCTTCGATACGCAGTATTTT. This chain links TRBV11-3 with TRBJ2-3; D call uncertain. The CDR3 extends over 11 amino acids. The germline CDR1 and CDR2 sequences are SGHNT and YENEEA. Trimming left V 6 bases short and J 6 bases short, with 7 bases between.

The chain employs TRBV28 and TRBJ2-7; D is possibly TRBD1 (5 bases). Trimming pared 2 bases from V and 7 bases from J, leaving 12 bases between. The germline V gene has CDR1 MDHEN and CDR2 SYDVKM. This CDR3 has 13 residues. The CDR3 reads CASSLQGLGEQYF. The CDR3 region has the DNA TGTGCCAGCAGTTTACAGGGTCTAGGGGAGCAGTACTTC.

CDR3 amino acids: CASSPILAGAPYEQYF. The CDR3 DNA sequence: TGTGCCAGCAGCCCCATCCTAGCGGGAGCGCCCTACGAGCAGTACTTC. The V call is TRBV11-3, the J call TRBJ2-7; 10 nucleotides line up with TRBD2. The CDR3 contains 16 residues. Germline lookup yields CDR1 SGHNT and CDR2 YENEEA. With 5 bases clipped from V and 2 bases from J, the junction kept 9 bases outside the gene matches.

The chain employs TRBV30 and TRBJ2-1, with a tentative D call TRBD2 (5 bases). V lost 3 bases to trimming and J lost 13 bases, with 22 bases between them. This CDR3 is 14 amino acids long. Germline lookup yields CDR1 GTSNPN and CDR2 SVGIG (reference sequence). The CDR3 DNA reads as TGTGCCTGGAGAAACCCCCCTGGACGAGCGGAACAGTTCTTC. Protein: CAWRNPPGRAEQFF.

The chain is built from TRBV4-1 and TRBJ2-5; weak D call: TRBD2 (5 bases). The CDR3 has 16 amino acids. Looked up from germline, CDR1 is MGHRA and CDR2 is YSYEKL. The V end was cut by 1 base, the J end by 4 bases, with 16 bases between. CDR3 sequence reads: CASSQAGVGVGETQYF. The CDR3 nucleotides read TGCGCCAGCAGCCAAGCCGGGGTGGGAGTGGGAGAGACCCAGTACTTC.